This T cell receptor beta chain was recorded in a study of CD4 T cells in relation to SARS-CoV-2 and coronaviruses. Study overall: The restricting HLA molecule for shared crossreactive spike epitopes was mapped. The study, taken as a whole, reports: In around three fifths of donors, memory CD4+ clonotypes crossrecognized SARS-CoV-2 and at least one common cold coronavirus spike. Crossreactivity was assessed only for spike protein, not other viral proteins.

V shed 6 bases, J shed 4 bases, and the junction held 4 bases outside the gene matches. CDR3 length: 15 amino acids. Germline CDR1 and CDR2: KGHDR and SFDVKD. Using immunoSEQ multiplex PCR, the repertoire was profiled, and TCRdb retains in-frame clones only, with some absent. The repertoire holds 68,000 or so clones, with more than 80% as singletons. In the case of this clone: Its antigen remains unidentified.

The unexposed donors gave CD4+ T cells in 2011-2018, prior to COVID-19. This sequence joins TRBV24-1 and TRBJ2-7; TRBD2 agrees at 14 bases. The sequenced sample consisted of naive CD4+ T cells from PBMCs. The subset is: naive CD4+ T cells isolated by negative enrichment. This receptor was obtained from a human donor in good health. CDR3 in DNA: TGTGCCACCAGTACACGGACTAGCGGGAGGTACGAGCAGTACTTC. Translated, it gives CATSTRTSGRYEQYF.